This T cell receptor (beta chain) was obtained from a study of read filtering for tumor transcriptome and immune sequencing. On the study more broadly: R-ISS stage counts were eight or nine for I, more than 15 for II, six or seven for III. Study-wide findings and caveats: Approximately 80% of IR-seq clonotypes had one read, totaling about 4% of reads; RNA-seq: 74.6% and 44.6%.

In regard to this clonotype: The antigen remains unidentified. A much larger clone lies a single base off, so this may be a read error. The conserved phenylalanine or tryptophan is not found at the CDR3 terminus, so this likely reflects a read error.

Germline V gene lookup returns CDR1 SGHTA and CDR2 FQGNSA. Trimming shortened V by 8 bases and J by 5 bases, and 15 bases separated the two germline ends. This CDR3 contains 13 residues. The library was built from roughly 400 ng RNA with molecular barcoded adaptors for alpha/delta and beta/gamma chains. TCRdb processed the reads anew with MiXCR; each CDR3 protein has one entry. This table has approximately 38,000 distinct CDR3 sequences, roughly 13% appearing once. The TCR originated in a donor aged 40 or older with multiple myeloma. The sequenced material came from a population of CD138-negative cells sorted from bone marrow. The chain links TRBV7-2 to TRBJ1-1, with D tentatively TRBD1 (6 bases). The CDR3 protein is CASLPGGRTEAFL. The CDR3 bases are TGTGCCAGCCTACCTGGGGGGCGGACTGAAGCTTTCCTT.